This T cell receptor beta chain derives from a study of blood T cells in healthy people across ages. Findings of the study overall: Higher diversity and more naive CD4+ cells were features of long-lived donors, compared to aged donors.

A second PCR of 7 to 11 cycles used a sample-barcoded 5' primer and a J-beta primer mix. A single record per CDR3 protein comes from TCRdb applying MiXCR to the 5' RACE reads. Of more than 750,000 distinct CDR3 sequences listed, just under 30% are singletons. Worth noting for this clonotype: Its antigen is unknown. A much larger clone differs from this one at a single base, so this may be a read error.

This sample was also put to use in a study of T cells of mothers and their children. According to that study: Persistent microchimeric T cell clones were sought, and none were detected.

The TCR sequence derives from a middle-aged woman in good health. What was sequenced was blood.

The CDR3 is CAPGSFTDTQYF. The CDR3, as DNA: TGTGCGCCGGGGTCTTTCACAGATACGCAGTATTTT. V and J are TRBV28 and TRBJ2-3; tentative D call: TRBD2 (5 bases). CDR3 length equals 12 residues. CDR1 MDHEN and CDR2 SYDVKM come from the germline V gene.